The T cell receptor (beta chain) described here comes from a study of blood T cell repertoires in COVID-19. Overall study: There were acute and convalescent COVID-19 samples, and they came from the United States, Italy and Spain. Nucleic acid was either cDNA or gDNA, and it came from T cells, B-cell-depleted T cells, or PBMCs.

The CDR3 spans 16 residues. Trimming pared 0 bases from V and 2 bases from J, leaving 12 bases between. CDR1 and CDR2 from the germline V gene are SNHLY and FYNNEI. In the study's own analysis: Nucleated cell number was recorded as an estimate derived from reference gene primer amplification. Clones were sequenced by immunoSEQ multiplex PCR, and TCRdb holds only the in-frame ones, with some missing. That table is the source of V, J and clone size, and D and trimming were worked out from the DNA. The sample lists around 86,000 clones; 85% were seen once. The sequencing input was peripheral blood. V usage is TRBV2 and J usage is TRBJ2-3, with D perhaps matching TRBD2 (6 bases). The receptor's source is a man at least 80 years old with acute or convalescent COVID-19. The CDR3 spells CASSEALTRFTDTQYF. The CDR3 nucleotides are TGTGCCAGCAGTGAAGCGTTGACTAGATTCACAGATACGCAGTATTTT.